Each of the 31 T cell receptor beta chains below was sequenced from the same sample in a study of OX40 agonist ivuxolimab in advanced cancers. TCRdb's table, derived via immunoSEQ multiplex PCR, lists solely in-frame clones and lacks some. This table has more than 15,000 clones, roughly nine tenths appearing once. Sequenced material: CD4+ or CD8+ T cells sorted from blood, taken in a trial of the OX40 agonist ivuxolimab. These receptors all come from an adult with an advanced solid tumor such as melanoma, head and neck, liver or kidney cancer.

The chain joins TRBV7-9 to TRBJ2-3; D gene ambiguous. This CDR3 is 14 amino acids long. Per the germline V gene, CDR1 is SEHNR and CDR2 is FQNEAQ (reference sequence). Trimming took 4 bases from V and 4 from J, leaving 12 bases between them. CDR3 sequence (DNA): TGTGCCAGCAGCTGGAGTTCTATGGCAGATACGCAGTATTTT. Translating gives CASSWSSMADTQYF.

The J gene is TRBJ1-2, the V gene TRBV15; D possibly corresponds to TRBD1 (6 bases). The CDR3 sequence is 14 residues long. V lost 5 bases and J lost 6, with 16 bases in between. Germline V lookup: CDR1 LNHNV, CDR2 YYDKDF (reference sequence). CDR3 in amino acids: CATSESGAGDGYTF. CDR3 DNA: TGTGCCACCAGCGAAAGCGGGGCAGGGGATGGCTACACCTTC.

This clone has a handful of counts. V usage is TRBV5-1 and J usage is TRBJ1-1; TRBD1 might be the D (5 bases). The germline V gene encodes CDR1 SGHRS and CDR2 YFSETQ. The CDR3 has 14 amino acids. Trimming took 1 base from V and 1 from J, leaving 8 bases between them. The CDR3 nucleotides are TGCGCCAGCAGCTTGCAGGGTTGGAACACTGAAGCTTTCTTT. It encodes CASSLQGWNTEAFF.

The genes are TRBV29-1 and TRBJ2-2; 7 bases are a match to TRBD2. The CDR3 is 15 residues long. V dropped 3 bases and J dropped 3; count of bases not matched to a gene: 7. Germline V gives CDR1 SQVTM, CDR2 ANQGSEA. CDR3 in amino acids: CSVDIGGGDTGELFF. The CDR3 nucleotides read TGCAGCGTTGATATCGGGGGAGGGGACACCGGGGAGCTGTTTTTT.

This clone was observed once. J is TRBJ2-1 and V is TRBV7-9; no clear D gene. Germline V CDR1 and CDR2: SEHNR, FQNEAQ (reference sequence). V was clipped by 1 base and J by 13 bases, with 8 bases between them. The CDR3 is 11 residues long. Here the CDR3 DNA reads TGTGCCAGCAGCTTAGGCTCGATACAGTTCTTC. Amino acid sequence: CASSLGSIQFF.

This chain uses TRBV7-9 with TRBJ2-3, with 7 bases identical to TRBD1. The V segment lost 2 bases and the J segment 5 bases; nucleotides outside the gene matches: 7. The CDR3 spans 15 residues. Germline assignment: CDR1 SEHNR and CDR2 FQNEAQ (reference sequence). CDR3 amino acids: CASSLIGGSGDTQYF. CDR3 nucleotide sequence: TGTGCCAGCAGCTTAATAGGGGGCAGCGGAGATACGCAGTATTTT.

The genes are TRBV6-1 and TRBJ2-3, with D perhaps TRBD1 or TRBD2 (6 bases each). Trimming stripped 2 bases from V and 4 bases from J, with 16 bases between. Per germline, CDR1 MNHNS and CDR2 SASEGT. The CDR3 has 16 amino acids. The CDR3 bases are TGTGCCAGCAGTGAAAGCCCGGAGGGGGGTTCAGATACGCAGTATTTT. Residues: CASSESPEGGSDTQYF.

This clone came up once. Mismatch with germline at one junction end may stem from a read error. At the DNA level, this CDR3 is encoded by other sequences in the same sample as well. V usage is TRBV7-3 and J usage is TRBJ2-7; D possibly corresponds to TRBD1 (6 bases). CDR3 length: 15 amino acids. CDR1 is SGHTA, CDR2 FQGTGA, per germline. Here the CDR3 DNA reads TGCGCCAGCAGCTTACAGGGATGGCCCTCTTACGAGCAGTACTTC. It codes for CASSLQGWPSYEQYF.

CDR3 coding DNA: TGTGCCAGCAGCCAAGAAAGCGGGTCAGCCTACGAGCAGTACTTC. This sequence encodes CASSQESGSAYEQYF. The rearrangement uses TRBV14 and TRBJ2-7, with D perhaps matching TRBD2 (6 bases). Germline V gene sequence: CDR1 SGHDN, CDR2 FVKESK. With 0 bases removed from V and 2 bases from J, the gap between germline ends came to 11 bases. This CDR3 region has 15 residues.

V is TRBV7-3 and J is TRBJ2-3; TRBD2 agrees at 10 bases. CDR3 length: 17 amino acids. Per germline, CDR1 SGHTA and CDR2 FQGTGA. V gave up 0 bases and J gave up 4 bases; unmatched junction bases: 7. CDR3 in amino acids: CASSLTFSSGGADTQYF. Here the CDR3 DNA reads TGTGCCAGCAGCTTAACTTTTTCTAGCGGGGGCGCAGATACGCAGTATTTT.

In this sample, this clone is medium-sized (0.01 to 0.1%). This chain connects TRBV13 to TRBJ1-5, with D uncertain. The CDR3 is made up of 14 amino acids. Germline assignment: CDR1 PRHDT and CDR2 FYEKMQ (reference sequence). The V end was cut by 2 bases, the J end by 3 bases, with 8 bases between. CDR3 DNA sequence: TGTGCCAGCAGCTTACCGGGTCCCAATCAGCCCCAGCATTTT. Its protein is CASSLPGPNQPQHF.

The CDR3 is CASSRGGQGAYEQYF. The CDR3 nucleotides are TGCGCCAGCAGCCGTGGGGGACAGGGGGCCTACGAGCAGTACTTC. The J gene is TRBJ2-7, the V gene TRBV4-3, with 11 bases matching TRBD1. This CDR3 is 15 amino acids long. Germline lookup yields CDR1 LGHNA and CDR2 YSLEER. V was clipped by 4 bases and J by 2 bases; unmatched bases: 4.

The chain has TRBV27 and TRBJ1-4; D gene ambiguous. Per germline, CDR1 MNHEY and CDR2 SMNVEV (reference sequence). Trimming stripped 4 bases from V and 0 bases from J, with 12 bases between. The CDR3 has 16 amino acids. Here the CDR3 reads CASSSSYDTTNEKLFF. CDR3 nucleotide sequence: TGTGCCAGCAGTTCCTCTTACGACACAACTAATGAAAAACTGTTTTTT. Full variable domain (rest looked up from reference TRBV27 and TRBJ1-4): EAQVTQNPRYLITVTGKKLTVTCSQNMNHEYMSWYRQDPGLGLRQIYYSMNVEVTDKGDVPEGYKVSRKEKRNFPLILESPSPNQTSLYFCASSSSYDTTNEKLFFGSGTQLSVL.

The chain joins TRBV7-9 to TRBJ2-1, with no clear D. Germline CDR1 SEHNR, CDR2 FQNEAQ (reference sequence). Trimming took 1 base from V and 10 from J, leaving 8 bases between them. The CDR3 totals 12 residues. The CDR3 DNA reads TGTGCCAGCAGCTTAGTTTCCCCCGAGCAGTTCTTC. The encoded protein is CASSLVSPEQFF.

The chain uses TRBV7-2 and TRBJ1-1, with D possibly being TRBD1 (6 bases). Germline V CDR1 and CDR2: SGHTA, FQGNSA. V was shortened by 0 bases and J by 11 bases, with 16 bases between the two germline ends. The CDR3 covers 14 residues. The CDR3 spells CASSLALDRRDAFF. CDR3 bases: TGTGCCAGCAGCTTAGCTTTAGACAGGAGGGACGCTTTCTTT.

The chain uses TRBV7-9 and TRBJ2-5; the D gene is possibly TRBD2 (6 bases). Germline V gene sequence: CDR1 SEHNR, CDR2 FQNEAQ (reference sequence). With 5 bases removed from V and 5 bases from J, the gap between germline ends came to 21 bases. CDR3 length: 16 amino acids. CDR3 in DNA: TGTGCCAGCAGCCCGCCATGGACGGGAGTGGTGGAGACCCAGTACTTC. Translation: CASSPPWTGVVETQYF.

The rearrangement uses TRBV4-1 and TRBJ1-2, with D perhaps TRBD1 (5 bases). The V end was cut by 2 bases, the J end by 3 bases, with 7 bases between. CDR1 and CDR2 from the germline V gene are MGHRA and YSYEKL. The CDR3 length is 13 residues. CDR3 sequence: CASSQQGYYGYTF. The CDR3 DNA reads TGCGCCAGCAGCCAACAGGGTTACTATGGCTACACCTTC.

The CDR3 spells CASSEDTGPPLEAFF. CDR3 nucleotide sequence: TGTGCCAGCAGTGAAGACACCGGGCCACCTCTTGAAGCTTTCTTT. V is TRBV6-1 and J is TRBJ1-1; unclear D gene. Trimming left V 1 base short and J 7 bases short, with 16 bases between. The CDR3 is 15 residues long. Germline V gene data show CDR1 as MNHNS and CDR2 as SASEGT.

This rearrangement joins TRBV6-5 to TRBJ2-5; 7 positions match TRBD1. In germline, CDR1 is MNHEY, CDR2 SVGAGI. This CDR3 has 14 residues. J was trimmed by 4 bases and V by 2 bases; bases with no gene match: 4. CDR3: CASSYTGEGETQYF. Written as DNA, the CDR3 is TGTGCCAGCAGTTACACAGGGGAAGGAGAGACCCAGTACTTC.

The chain recombines TRBV19 with TRBJ2-1; weak D call: TRBD2 (6 bases). CDR3 size: 14 residues. Looked up from germline, CDR1 is LNHDA and CDR2 is SQIVND (reference sequence). Trimming took 8 bases from V and 6 from J, leaving 17 bases between them. CDR3 protein: CASRTPGASNEQFF. The CDR3 nucleotides are TGTGCCAGTCGAACACCGGGAGCGTCCAATGAGCAGTTCTTC. The entire variable domain, with the rest obtained from reference TRBV19 and TRBJ2-1, is as follows: DGGITQSPKYLFRKEGQNVTLSCEQNLNHDAMYWYRQDPGQGLRLIYYSQIVNDFQKGDIAEGYSVSREKKESFPLTVTSAQKNPTAFYLCASRTPGASNEQFFGPGTRLTVL.

The chain combines TRBV6-6 with TRBJ2-7, with D perhaps matching TRBD1 or TRBD2 (5 bases each). Between the trimmed V and J ends, which lost 2 bases and 3 bases, there was a span of 14 bases. The germline V gene has CDR1 MNHNY and CDR2 SVGAGI (reference sequence). CDR3 length equals 15 residues. This CDR3 reads CASSYLGPYGYEQYF. In nucleotides, the CDR3 is TGTGCCAGCAGTTACCTGGGACCTTACGGCTACGAGCAGTACTTC.

V is TRBV7-9 and J is TRBJ2-5; D gene unclear. V shed 1 base and J shed 5 bases, with 8 bases lying between them. The germline V gene has CDR1 SEHNR and CDR2 FQNEAQ (reference sequence). This CDR3 region has 13 residues. The CDR3 region is CASSLVGIETQYF. The CDR3 DNA reads TGTGCCAGCAGCTTAGTAGGTATTGAGACCCAGTACTTC.

The CDR3 is CASSLAASSGTDTQYF. CDR3 sequence (DNA): TGTGCCAGCAGCTTAGCAGCTAGCTCGGGGACAGATACGCAGTATTTT. The V call is TRBV7-6, the J call TRBJ2-3, with D perhaps TRBD2 (5 bases). CDR1 and CDR2 (germline): SGHVS, FNYEAQ. V dropped 0 bases and J dropped 3 bases, with 13 bases sitting between them. The CDR3 contains 16 residues.

V gene TRBV7-3 combines with J gene TRBJ2-2, with D possibly matching TRBD2 (6 bases). Trimming cost V 5 bases and J 5 bases, with 15 bases left between them. The germline V gene has CDR1 SGHTA and CDR2 FQGTGA. The CDR3 covers 15 residues. In nucleotides, the CDR3 is TGTGCCAGCAGCCCGAGGGAGGTTTTGACCGGGGAGCTGTTTTTT. Amino acids: CASSPREVLTGELFF.

The table lists this clone with a count of one. The rearrangement links TRBV18 to TRBJ2-5; possibly TRBD2 for D (7 bases). The DNA end is a closer match to TRBJ2-7, so the J assignment may be wrong. There are 16 residues in the CDR3. The germline V gene encodes CDR1 KGHSH and CDR2 LQKENI. CDR3 region: CASSPLRGVRGHEQYF. CDR3 nucleotide sequence: TGTGCCAGCTCACCACTTCGGGGGGTCAGGGGACACGAGCAGTACTTC.

The chain combines TRBV9 with TRBJ2-5, with a tentative D call TRBD1 (5 bases). Germline lookup yields CDR1 SGDLS and CDR2 YYNGEE. V dropped 0 bases and J dropped 2 bases, with 8 bases sitting between them. The CDR3 is made up of 14 amino acids. The CDR3 region has the DNA TGTGCCAGCAGCGTAGATTCAGGGCAAGAGACCCAGTACTTC. This translates into CASSVDSGQETQYF.

The chain recombines TRBV29-1 with TRBJ1-2; TRBD1 matches 7 bases. The V gene end was trimmed by 6 bases and the J gene end by 0 bases; junction bases not matched to a gene: 7. CDR1 is SQVTM, CDR2 ANQGSEA, per germline. The CDR3 sequence is 14 residues long. CDR3 coding DNA: TGCAGCGTCGACACAGGGGAGGCTAACTATGGCTACACCTTC. Translated, it gives CSVDTGEANYGYTF.

The V gene is TRBV23-1, the J gene TRBJ1-4; TRBD1 aligns across 8 bases. TRBV23-1 is an ORF for which the function is uncertain. The CDR3 covers 17 residues. V gave up 0 bases and J gave up 7 bases; unmatched junction bases: 10. The CDR3, as DNA: TGCGCCAGCAGTCAATCGGTTCTGGACAGGGATTTTGAAAAACTGTTTTTT. Its translation is CASSQSVLDRDFEKLFF.

V usage is TRBV28 and J usage is TRBJ2-7; 10 bases are a match to TRBD2. The germline V gene encodes CDR1 MDHEN and CDR2 SYDVKM. The CDR3 runs 15 residues. Germline trimming cut 6 bases from V and 3 bases from J; bases unmatched to any gene: 8. This CDR3 reads CASSSTSGTYYEQYF. The CDR3 region has the DNA TGTGCCAGCAGCTCTACTAGCGGGACTTACTACGAGCAGTACTTC.

Only one count was recorded for this clone. The J gene is TRBJ1-1, the V gene TRBV7-9, with D hard to call. The V gene's germline CDR1 is SEHNR and CDR2 FQNEAQ (reference sequence). The CDR3 totals 14 residues. Deletions cut 6 bases from V and 8 bases from J, with 19 bases between. CDR3 residues: CASSHYIITREAFF. As DNA, the CDR3 is TGTGCCAGCAGTCATTACATCATCACACGGGAAGCTTTCTTT.

This clone was detected only once. The chain uses TRBV4-3 and TRBJ1-2, with 8 nucleotides matching TRBD1. The germline gives CDR1 LGHNA, CDR2 YSLEER. Trimming at V came to 4 bases and at J to 4 bases, leaving 8 bases not matched to a gene. CDR3 size: 15 residues. The CDR3 DNA reads TGCGCCAGCAGCCCCCAAGAGGACAGGGCCTATGGCTACACCTTC. Amino acid sequence: CASSPQEDRAYGYTF.